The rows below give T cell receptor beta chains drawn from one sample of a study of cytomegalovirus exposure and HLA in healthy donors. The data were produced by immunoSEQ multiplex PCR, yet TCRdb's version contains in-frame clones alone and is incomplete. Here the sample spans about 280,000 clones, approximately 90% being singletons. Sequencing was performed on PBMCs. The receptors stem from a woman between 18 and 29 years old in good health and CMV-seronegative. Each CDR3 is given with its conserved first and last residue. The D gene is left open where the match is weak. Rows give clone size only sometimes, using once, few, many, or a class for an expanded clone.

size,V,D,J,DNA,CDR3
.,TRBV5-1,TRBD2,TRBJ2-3,TGCGCCAGCAGCCTAGTGACTAGCGGGGGGGCAGATACGCAGTATTTT,CASSLVTSGGADTQYF
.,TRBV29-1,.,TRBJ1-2,TGCAGCGTTGAAATCCAGGTGACATATGGCTACACCTTC,CSVEIQVTYGYTF
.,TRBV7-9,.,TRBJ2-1,TGTTCCAGCAGCCCCCGGGGTAGTAGATCCTACAATGAGCAGTTCTTC,CSSSPRGSRSYNEQFF
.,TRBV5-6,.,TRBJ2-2,TGTGCCAGCAGCTTAGCAATGAACACCGGGGAGCTGTTTTTT,CASSLAMNTGELFF
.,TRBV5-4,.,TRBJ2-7,TGTGCCAGCAGCCTACAGGCGACTTCCCACGAGCAGTACTTC,CASSLQATSHEQYF
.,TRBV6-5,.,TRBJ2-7,TGTGCCAGCAGTTACTTCTCGGGGAGTTCCTACGAGCAGTACTTC,CASSYFSGSSYEQYF
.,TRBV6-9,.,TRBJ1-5,TGTGCCAGCAGTTTTGAAACAGGGATGCATCAGCCCCAGCATTTT,CASSFETGMHQPQHF
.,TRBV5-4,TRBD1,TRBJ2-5,TGTGCCAGCAGTCGACAGGGGGCAAGCGAGACCCAGTACTTC,CASSRQGASETQYF
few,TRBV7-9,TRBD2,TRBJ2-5,TGTGCCAGCAGCCCTCGGGGGGTGGTGAGGGACCAAGAGACCCAGTACTTC,CASSPRGVVRDQETQYF
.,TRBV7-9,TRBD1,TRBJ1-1,TGTGCCAGCAGCCCCAAGGAGACAGGGGAGAACACTGAAGCTTTCTTT,CASSPKETGENTEAFF
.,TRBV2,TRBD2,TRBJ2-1,TGTGCCAGCAGTGGGGGGGGGAATGAGCAGTTCTTC,CASSGGGNEQFF
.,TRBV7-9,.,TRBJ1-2,TGTTCCAGCAGCTTAGATCCGGGAAGGGACTATGGCTACACCTTC,CSSSLDPGRDYGYTF
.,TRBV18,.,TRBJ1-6,TGTGCCAGCTCACCAACGGGGAGCTCCTATAATTCACCCCTCCACTTT,CASSPTGSSYNSPLHF
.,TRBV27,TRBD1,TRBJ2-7,TGTGCCAGCAGTTTCAGCGGACAGGGCGTTTACGAGCAGTACTTC,CASSFSGQGVYEQYF
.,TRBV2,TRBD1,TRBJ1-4,TGTGCCAGCAGTGCGGACAGGGGTACAACTAATGAAAAACTGTTTTTT,CASSADRGTTNEKLFF
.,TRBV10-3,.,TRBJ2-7,TGTGCCATCAGGGGGCTGGCCGAGCAGTACTTC,CAIRGLAEQYF
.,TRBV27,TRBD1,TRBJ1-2,TGTGCCAGCAGTCCTCGGACAGGCAACTATGGCTACACCTTC,CASSPRTGNYGYTF
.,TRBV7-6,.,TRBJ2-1,TGTGCCAGCAGCTTCCCATACAATGAGCAGTTCTTC,CASSFPYNEQFF
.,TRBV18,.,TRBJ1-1,TGTGCCAGCTCACGGTCGGGGGGGAGGAACACTGAAGCTTTCTTT,CASSRSGGRNTEAFF
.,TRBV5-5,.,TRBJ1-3,TGTGCCAGCAGCGGGGGGGTAAACCTCTCTGGAAACACCATATATTTT,CASSGGVNLSGNTIYF
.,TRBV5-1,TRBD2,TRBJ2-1,TGCGCCAGCCCCGGGGCAGCGGGGTACCACAATGAGCAGTTCTTC,CASPGAAGYHNEQFF
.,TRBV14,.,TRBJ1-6,TGTGCCAGCAGCCAATCGGCAGGGTACTCACCCCTCCACTTT,CASSQSAGYSPLHF
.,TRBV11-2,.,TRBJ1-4,TGTGCCAGCAGTACCGCGGGGAAAAAACTGTTTTTT,CASSTAGKKLFF
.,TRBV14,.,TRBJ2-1,TGTGCCAGCAGCCAAGAAACTGCCTCCTACAATGAGCAGTTCTTC,CASSQETASYNEQFF
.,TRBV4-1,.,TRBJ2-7,TGCGCCAGCAGCCAAGGGCAGGGTGGGAACGAGCAGTACTTC,CASSQGQGGNEQYF
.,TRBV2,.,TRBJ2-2,TGTGCCAGCAGTTACAGGTCCGGGGAGCTGTTTTTT,CASSYRSGELFF
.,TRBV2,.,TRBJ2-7,TGTGCCAGCAGTGAAGCGGTCCCGGAGGACGAGCAGTACTTC,CASSEAVPEDEQYF
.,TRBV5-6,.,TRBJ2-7,TGTGCCAGCAGCTTGGGGGGGGTCTACGAGCAGTACTTC,CASSLGGVYEQYF
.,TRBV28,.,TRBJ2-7,TGTGCCAGCGCCATAGAGGGCGGGTCCGAGGGATACGAGCAGTACTTC,CASAIEGGSEGYEQYF
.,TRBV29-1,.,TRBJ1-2,TGCAGCGTTTCGGTTGAAGGCTACACCTTC,CSVSVEGYTF
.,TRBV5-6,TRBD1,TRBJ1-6,TGTGCCAGCAGCCAGGGACAGGGGCCACCCCTCCACTTT,CASSQGQGPPLHF
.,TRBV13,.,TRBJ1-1,TGTGCCAGCCGCCTGGGGGCGTCATACACTGAAGCTTTCTTT,CASRLGASYTEAFF
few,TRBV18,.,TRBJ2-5,TGTGCCAGCTCACCACCTAACAGGGAAGAGACCCAGTACTTC,CASSPPNREETQYF
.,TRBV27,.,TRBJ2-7,TGTGCCAGCAGTTTAGGGGCGGGGGCGGACGAGCAGTACTTC,CASSLGAGADEQYF
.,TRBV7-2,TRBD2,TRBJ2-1,TGTGCCAGCAGCGCACTAGCGGGGGCCGGGAATGAGCAGTTCTTC,CASSALAGAGNEQFF
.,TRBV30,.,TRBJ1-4,TGTGCCTGGAGTGTGATGGCCGTTAATGAAAAACTGTTTTTT,CAWSVMAVNEKLFF
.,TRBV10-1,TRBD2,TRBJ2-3,TGCGCCAGCAGTGAGGTAGCGGGGGGGTACGGAGATACGCAGTATTTT,CASSEVAGGYGDTQYF
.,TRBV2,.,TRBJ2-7,TGTGCCAGCAGTGGACTTTCCTACGAGCAGTACTTC,CASSGLSYEQYF
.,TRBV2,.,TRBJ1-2,TGTGCCAGCAGCGGTCTCACAGGGAATGGCTACACCTTC,CASSGLTGNGYTF
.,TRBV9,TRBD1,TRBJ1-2,TGTGCCAGCAGCAACCGGGACAGGGGTCTTAGCGGCTACACCTTC,CASSNRDRGLSGYTF
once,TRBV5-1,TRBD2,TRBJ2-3,TGCGCCAGCAGCCGTAGCGGGGGGGCGGCAGATACGCAGTATTTT,CASSRSGGAADTQYF
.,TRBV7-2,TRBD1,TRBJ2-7,TGTGCCAGCAGCATAAGACAGGGGTTTCTTTCCTACGAGCAGTACTTC,CASSIRQGFLSYEQYF
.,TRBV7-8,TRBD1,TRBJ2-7,TGTGCCAGCAGCTTAGACCGGGACAGGGAACACCGAGACTACGAGCAGTACTTC,CASSLDRDREHRDYEQYF
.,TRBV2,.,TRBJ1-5,TGTGCCAGCAGTGCTGTTCCAGGGCAGCCCCAGCATTTT,CASSAVPGQPQHF
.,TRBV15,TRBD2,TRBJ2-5,TGTGCCACCAGCATGCCCTCTAGCGGGGGCCAAGAGACCCAGTACTTC,CATSMPSSGGQETQYF
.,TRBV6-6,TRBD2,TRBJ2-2,TGTGCCAGCAGTAGTAGCGGGGGGGCGGTAACCGGGGAGCTGTTTTTT,CASSSSGGAVTGELFF